This T cell receptor (beta chain) was sequenced during a study of blood T cell repertoires in COVID-19. Study at large: COVID-19 samples collected from the United States, Italy and Spain covered acute and convalescent phases. T cells, B-cell-depleted T cells, or PBMCs supplied cDNA or gDNA.

The CDR3 contains 12 residues. Original processing methods: Amplification with reference gene primers provided the estimates of nucleated cell counts. Produced via immunoSEQ multiplex PCR; TCRdb's table is partial and in-frame only. V, J and clone size derive from that table, while D and trimming were established from the DNA sequence. The data contain approximately 89,000 clones, 85% to 95% of them singletons. The material sequenced was peripheral blood. The chain is built from TRBV21-1 and TRBJ2-1; the table calls TRBD2, which could not be checked here. TRBV21-1 is a listed pseudogene. This clonotype originated in a woman in her sixties or seventies with active COVID-19. The chain's CDR3 is CASSKRGGKQFF. In nucleotides, the CDR3 is TGTGCCAGCAGCAAACGAGGCGGAAAGCAGTTCTTC.